This T cell receptor beta chain was identified during a study of neurological immune-mediated disorders. TCRdb called the 5' RACE reads again in MiXCR, with one record for every CDR3 protein. The sample lists tens of thousands of distinct CDR3 sequences; around 4.8% were seen once. CDR3 length: 14 residues. Trimming removed 6 bases from V and 4 bases from J; junction bases left unmatched: 7. CDR1 is DFQATT, CDR2 SNEGSKA, per germline (reference sequence). The table lists this clonotype with many counts. This TCR was sampled from a woman between 45 and 60 years old with multiple sclerosis. V usage is TRBV20-1 and J usage is TRBJ2-5; 11 bases match TRBD2. Sequencing was performed on PBMCs. CDR3 in amino acids: CSARGTSGAETQYF. The CDR3, as DNA: TGCAGTGCACGCGGGACTAGCGGAGCAGAGACCCAGTACTTC.